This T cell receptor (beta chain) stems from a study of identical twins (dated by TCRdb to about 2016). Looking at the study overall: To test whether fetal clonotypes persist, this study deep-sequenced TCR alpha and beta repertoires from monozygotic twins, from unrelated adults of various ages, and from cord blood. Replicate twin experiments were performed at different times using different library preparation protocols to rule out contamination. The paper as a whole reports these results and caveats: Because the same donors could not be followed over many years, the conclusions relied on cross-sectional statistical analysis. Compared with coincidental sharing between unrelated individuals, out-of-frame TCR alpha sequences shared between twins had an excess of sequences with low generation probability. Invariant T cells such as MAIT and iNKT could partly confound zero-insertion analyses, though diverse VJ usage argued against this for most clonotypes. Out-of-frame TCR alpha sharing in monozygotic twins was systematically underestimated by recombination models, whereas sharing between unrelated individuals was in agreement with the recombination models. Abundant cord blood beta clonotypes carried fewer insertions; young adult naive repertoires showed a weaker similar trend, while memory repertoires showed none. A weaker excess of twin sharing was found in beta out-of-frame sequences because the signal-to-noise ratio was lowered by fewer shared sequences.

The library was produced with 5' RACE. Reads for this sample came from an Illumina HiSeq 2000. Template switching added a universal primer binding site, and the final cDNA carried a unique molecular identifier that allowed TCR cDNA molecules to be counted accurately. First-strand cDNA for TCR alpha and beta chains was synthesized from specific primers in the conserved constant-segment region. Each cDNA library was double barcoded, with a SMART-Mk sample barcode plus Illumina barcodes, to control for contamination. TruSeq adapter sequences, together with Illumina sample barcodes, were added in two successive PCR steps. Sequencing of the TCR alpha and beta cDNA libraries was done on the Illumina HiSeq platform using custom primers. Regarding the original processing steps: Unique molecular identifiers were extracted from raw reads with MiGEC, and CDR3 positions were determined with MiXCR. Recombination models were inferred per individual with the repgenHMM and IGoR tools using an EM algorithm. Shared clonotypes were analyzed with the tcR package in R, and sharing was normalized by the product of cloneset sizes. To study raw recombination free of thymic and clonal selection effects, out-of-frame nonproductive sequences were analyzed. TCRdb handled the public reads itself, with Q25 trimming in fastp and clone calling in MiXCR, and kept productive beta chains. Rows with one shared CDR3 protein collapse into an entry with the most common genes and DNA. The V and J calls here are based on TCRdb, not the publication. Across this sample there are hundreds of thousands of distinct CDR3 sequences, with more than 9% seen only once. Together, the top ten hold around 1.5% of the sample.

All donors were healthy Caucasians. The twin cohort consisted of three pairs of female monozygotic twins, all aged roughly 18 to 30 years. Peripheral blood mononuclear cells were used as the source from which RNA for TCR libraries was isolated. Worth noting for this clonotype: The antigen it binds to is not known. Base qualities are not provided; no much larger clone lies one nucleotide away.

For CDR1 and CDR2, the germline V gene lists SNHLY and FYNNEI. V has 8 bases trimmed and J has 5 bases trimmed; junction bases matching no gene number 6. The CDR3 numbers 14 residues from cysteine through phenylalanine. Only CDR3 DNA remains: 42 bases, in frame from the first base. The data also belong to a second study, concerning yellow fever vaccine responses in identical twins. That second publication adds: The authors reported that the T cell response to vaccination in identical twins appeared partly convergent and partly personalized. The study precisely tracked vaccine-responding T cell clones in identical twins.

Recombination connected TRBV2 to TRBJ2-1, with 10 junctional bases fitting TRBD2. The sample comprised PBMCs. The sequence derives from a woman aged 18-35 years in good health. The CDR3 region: CASALAGANNEQFF. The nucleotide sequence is TGTGCCAGCGCTCTAGCGGGAGCGAACAATGAGCAGTTCTTC.